This TCR beta chain was captured in a study of blood T cell repertoires in COVID-19. Study-wide context: Nucleic acid was either cDNA or gDNA, and it came from T cells, B-cell-depleted T cells, or PBMCs.

This clone showed up just a few times. The CDR3 sequence is 15 residues long. Germline loops: CDR1 MGHRA, CDR2 YSYEKL. With V trimmed by 6 bases and J by 2 bases, 4 bases remained unmatched. Generated by immunoSEQ multiplex PCR, the TCRdb table keeps only in-frame clones and is missing some. The data show more than 200,000 clones, around 83% seen once. Sequencing was carried out using peripheral blood. V is TRBV4-1 and J is TRBJ2-7; 13 bases align to TRBD2. The source of this sequence is an elderly man with acute or convalescent COVID-19. CDR3 bases: TGCGCCAGCAGTCACGGACTAGCGGGGGCCTACGAGCAGTACTTC. Translation gives CASSHGLAGAYEQYF.